The clone carrying this TCR beta chain has just a few counts. The sample belongs to a study of blood T cell repertoires in COVID-19. Study-wide background: T cells, B-cell-depleted T cells, or PBMCs provided the cDNA or gDNA that served as material.

In the source study's methods: Counts of nucleated cells, estimated from reference gene primer amplification, were obtained. TCRdb keeps only in-frame clones here, not all; method: immunoSEQ multiplex PCR. V and J calls and clone size come straight from that table; D and trimming were deduced from the DNA. Found here are hundreds of thousands of clones, 88% of them singletons; the top ten hold about 11%. The CDR3 has 14 residues. J was trimmed by 2 bases and V by 3 bases; bases with no gene match: 6. Germline values: CDR1 GTSNPN, CDR2 SVGIG (reference sequence). The clonotype comes from a woman in her thirties with COVID-19, enrolled during active disease. The sequenced sample consisted of peripheral blood. The chain combines TRBV30 with TRBJ1-2, with 7 bases that match TRBD1. This CDR3 is CAWRGTVRNYGYTF. The CDR3 DNA sequence: TGTGCCTGGAGGGGGACAGTCAGAAACTATGGCTACACCTTC.